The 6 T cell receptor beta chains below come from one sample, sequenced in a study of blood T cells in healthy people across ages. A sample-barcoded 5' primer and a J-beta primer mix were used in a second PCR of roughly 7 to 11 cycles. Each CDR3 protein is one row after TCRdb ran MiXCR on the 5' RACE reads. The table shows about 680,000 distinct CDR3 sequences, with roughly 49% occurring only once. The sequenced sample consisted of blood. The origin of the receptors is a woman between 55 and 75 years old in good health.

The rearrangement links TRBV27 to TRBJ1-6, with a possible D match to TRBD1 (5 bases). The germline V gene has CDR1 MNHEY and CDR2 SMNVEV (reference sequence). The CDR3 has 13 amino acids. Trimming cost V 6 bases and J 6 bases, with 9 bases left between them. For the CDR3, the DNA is TGTGCCAGCAGGTGGACACGTAATTCACCCCTCCACTTT. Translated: CASRWTRNSPLHF.

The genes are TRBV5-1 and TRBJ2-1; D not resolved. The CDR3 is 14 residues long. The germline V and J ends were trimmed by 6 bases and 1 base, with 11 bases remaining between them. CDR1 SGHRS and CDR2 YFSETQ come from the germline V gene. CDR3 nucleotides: TGCGCCAGCACGAGGACCATGTCCTACAATGAGCAGTTCTTC. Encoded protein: CASTRTMSYNEQFF.

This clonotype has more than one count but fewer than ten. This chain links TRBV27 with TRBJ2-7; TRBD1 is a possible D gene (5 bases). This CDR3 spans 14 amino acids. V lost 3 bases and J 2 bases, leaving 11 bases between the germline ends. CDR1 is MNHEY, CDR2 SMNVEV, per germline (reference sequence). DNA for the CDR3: TGTGCCAGCAGTTTCGCGACAGAAGCCTACGAGCAGTACTTC. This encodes CASSFATEAYEQYF.

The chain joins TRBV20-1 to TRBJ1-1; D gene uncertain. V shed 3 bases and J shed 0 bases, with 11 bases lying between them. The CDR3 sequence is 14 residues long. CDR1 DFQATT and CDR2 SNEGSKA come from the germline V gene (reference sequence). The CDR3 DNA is TGCAGTGCTAGTCGGAGTCTTATGAACACTGAAGCTTTCTTT. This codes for CSASRSLMNTEAFF.

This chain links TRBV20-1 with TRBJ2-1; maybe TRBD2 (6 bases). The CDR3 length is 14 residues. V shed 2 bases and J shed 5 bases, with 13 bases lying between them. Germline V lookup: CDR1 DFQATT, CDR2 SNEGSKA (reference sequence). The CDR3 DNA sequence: TGCAGTGCTAGATCCGGGAGCCCCCACAATGAGCAGTTCTTC. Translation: CSARSGSPHNEQFF.

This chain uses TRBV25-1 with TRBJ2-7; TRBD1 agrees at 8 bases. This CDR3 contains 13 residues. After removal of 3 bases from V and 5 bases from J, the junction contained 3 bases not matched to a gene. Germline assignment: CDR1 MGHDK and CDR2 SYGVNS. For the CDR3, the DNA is TGTGCCAGCAGTGAGGACAGGGTTCACGAGCAGTACTTC. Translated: CASSEDRVHEQYF.